This T cell receptor beta chain was profiled in a study of beta chain features in type 1 diabetes. Study at large: Over all samples combined, fewer than 130,000,000 sorted cells were examined.

Points from the study as a whole: In all four CD4+ subsets, TCRB CDR3 length was significantly, moderately reduced in type 1 diabetes.

What was sequenced were expressed TCRB transcripts, since all of the isolated RNA had been reverse transcribed. Assay: immunoSEQ multiplex PCR; the TCRdb copy retains only in-frame clones and omits some. The sample holds about 650,000 clones, around 12% seen once. V lost 5 bases to trimming and J lost 7 bases, with 15 bases between them. This CDR3 spans 14 amino acids. Germline values: CDR1 SGHTA, CDR2 FQGNSA. Comment on this clone: Its cognate antigen is unknown.

What was sequenced was naive CD4+ T cells from blood. The chain is built from TRBV7-2 and TRBJ2-1; D might be TRBD2 (7 bases). This TCR derives from a man aged 25 to 40 with type 1 diabetes. The CDR3 reads CASSPGGGGNEQFF. Written as DNA, the CDR3 is TGTGCCAGCAGCCCCGGAGGGGGGGGGAATGAGCAGTTCTTC.